The T cell receptor beta chain described here comes from a study of T cell repertoires in cytomegalovirus infection. Background on the study: Recently identified HLA-C-restricted CMV epitopes were among the peptides used.

V lost 6 bases and J lost 5; bases outside the gene matches: 12. This CDR3 is built from 15 residues. Using its own MiXCR run on the reads, TCRdb lists one record per CDR3 protein. The sample lists 450,000 to 550,000 distinct CDR3 sequences, 42% seen once, with 43% in the top ten. Details on this clonotype: Its antigen is not known.

The source is a human donor in good health (CMV status not recorded). Some clones in this sample may be carry-over from other donors' samples. The material was cultured PBMCs, obtained from culture after CMV antigen stimulation. This chain uses TRBV12-3 or TRBV12-4 with TRBJ1-1; 7 bases agree with TRBD1. This chain's CDR3 is CASRLGQAKGTEAFF. In DNA, the CDR3 is TGTGCCAGCAGGCTCGGACAGGCGAAAGGAACTGAAGCTTTCTTT.